The present T cell receptor beta chain was sequenced within a study of cytomegalovirus exposure and HLA in healthy donors (dated by TCRdb to the late 2010s). A note on the overall study: An earlier analysis of more than 550 of the donors reported 276 Gb of sequence data and approximately 120 million unique TCR beta sequences obtained from around 180 million T cells. An early release covering some 640 HLA-typed donors comprised about 300 gigabases of sequencing data and 65 million to 100 million unique TCR sequences. Of the roughly 400 genotyped donors, roughly 85% fell in the genetic ancestry cluster associated with self-reported Caucasian donors. The aim of the study was to test whether cataloging public T cell receptors could identify signatures of past pathogen exposure. The study used immunosequencing to profile the T cell repertoires of 666 subjects and linked those repertoires to cytomegalovirus serostatus. A separate validation cohort of 100 to 150 different subjects was used in addition to the roughly 670-subject first cohort. To predict cytomegalovirus infection status, the study combined high-throughput TCR immunosequencing, statistical association of individual TCRs with disease status, and machine learning. A later analysis re-analyzed previously published TCR beta repertoires from approximately 670 donors and added high-resolution HLA genotyping to study TCR occurrence patterns. The later analysis used no new phenotypic data to find candidate immune exposures, relying instead on TCR beta sequences and their occurrence across donors. An earlier analysis of about 620 of the donors applied high-throughput TCR beta sequencing to assess whether each TCR beta V gene segment acted as functional or pseudogenic. Donor age, sex, ethnicity and CMV serostatus were compiled together with the repertoire data. A later genetic analysis used genome-wide SNP genotypes for about 65% of the roughly 670 donors, treating that subset as a discovery cohort. Every repertoire in the discovery cohort had been generated on one and the same sequencing platform. HLA typing covered class I and class II loci at four-digit resolution. Typing coverage differed by locus: A, B, C, DRB1 and DQB1 were typed in roughly 629-640 donors, DQA1 in 522, DPA1 in 606, and DPB1 in just under 490. About five DR-DQ haplotypes were treated as single units for association and clustering because of strong linkage in the cohort. Across about 370 genotyped donors of the cohort, an average of roughly 250,000 unique TCR beta nucleotide sequences per donor were sequenced, and approximately 17% of those sequences were non-productive. Findings and caveats that apply to the study as a whole: According to a later analysis, parvovirus B19, influenza, CMV and Epstein-Barr virus appeared linked to several top co-occurrence clusters. At a false discovery rate of 0.05, a later analysis linked around 17,000 TCR beta sequences to specific HLA alleles. While some public TCRs were present in many individuals, most TCR sequences turned up only very rarely across donors. Because HLA typing was unavailable for some donors at each locus, only the typed subset was used in association tests. A further reported finding was that TCR beta sequences accurately predicted the HLA-A and HLA-B alleles for most subjects in the first cohort. In the study, around 150 TCR beta chains were listed as associated with cytomegalovirus. Correlated functional status among segregating V segments might be attributable to linkage disequilibrium, but an unknown experimental factor could not be ruled out. In an earlier analysis of 450 to 750 of the donors, most TCR beta V segments appeared in productive rearrangements about 87% or about 30% of the time, broadly matching IMGT annotations. Presence/absence analyses assumed roughly uniform sequencing depth across donors, an assumption that may not hold. A cluster of highly shared sequence variants was judged likely to be a technical artifact of the sequencing pipeline. CMV serostatus was the only immune exposure information available for the cohort. In vitro tests confirmed that three of the cytomegalovirus-associated TCR beta chains recognize cytomegalovirus antigens. Some IMGT-functional V segments, including TRBV6-2 and TRBV6-3, could not be distinguished by the 87-base-pair reads and were therefore excluded. It was suggested by the authors that the approach could potentially be generalized to other disease states and immunological phenotypes. Seventeen rarely observed V segments, including chromosome 9 orphons, were excluded from the earlier analysis of about 610 of the donors because counts were too low. According to a later analysis, most CMV-associated TCR beta chains appeared to be HLA-restricted, and the HLA associations seemed to be driven largely by CMV exposure. According to a later genetic analysis, donors in an Asian-associated ancestry cluster had fewer N-insertions in productive TCRs than the approximately 700-donor mean. In a later analysis, TCR association rates were found to vary across HLA loci, with the most associated TCRs seen for DRB1 alleles and the fewest for HLA-C alleles. An association between a missense DCLRE1C variant and V-gene and J-gene trimming of TCR beta chains was found in a later genetic analysis and replicated in an independent cohort. This cohort had only TCR beta chains sequenced, and the lack of alpha or paired-chain data limited which features could be detected. In both the original and validation cohorts, the classifier was reported to diagnose cytomegalovirus status with high specificity and sensitivity. When HLA alleles, especially DR and DQ, strongly co-occurred, attributing TCR associations to individual alleles was difficult. A later analysis found that HLA-associated TCR beta chains were more clonally expanded and had lower generation probabilities than equally common non-associated chains.

About this clone itself: Its cognate antigen has yet to be identified. Additional DNA sequences in this sample encode the identical CDR3.

CDR1 and CDR2, looked up from the germline V gene, are SGHVS and FQNEAQ. Measured from the cysteine to the phenylalanine, the CDR3 is 14 residues long. Only CDR3 DNA remains: 42 bases, in frame from the first base. For this chain, trimming is 5 bases at the V end and 7 bases at the J end, and the number of junction bases without a gene match is 7. The cohort comprised approximately 700 healthy bone marrow donors. All cohort members were sampled while nominally healthy, although unrecorded immune exposures were likely present. The donor tested CMV seronegative, placing the donor among the roughly 400 seronegative members of the cohort. A peripheral blood sample was collected from each donor, and TCR beta sequencing was performed on peripheral blood mononuclear cells. Genomic DNA was extracted from the blood cell samples with the Qiagen DNeasy Blood Extraction Kit. Library method: the immunoSEQ multiplex PCR assay. For the multiplex PCR, a mixture combining 60 forward primers for TCR Vbeta segments and 13 reverse primers for TCR Jbeta segments was used. Amplification of the CDR3 region of rearranged TCR beta genes was performed with a multiplex PCR assay on genomic DNA. The amplified TCR beta libraries were sequenced on the Illumina HiSeq System as 87-base-pair reads. The source study handled its data this way. A later analysis tallied about 77 million unique TCR beta chains across the 700 or so repertoires, and around 12 million of those chains were shared by two or more donors. A nearest-neighbor algorithm error-corrected the raw reads and collapsed the reads into unique sequences, merging closely related sequences to remove PCR and sequencing errors. Alignment of CDR3 sequences to IMGT reference sequences was used to assign V, D and J gene segments. Each retained sequence needed at least a six-nucleotide match to both a V gene segment and a J gene segment. A rearrangement counted as productive if the CDR3 had no stop codons and remained in frame with V and J, and every other rearrangement counted as non-productive. Following IMGT convention, CDR3 was defined as the stretch from the second conserved V-encoded cysteine to the conserved J-encoded phenylalanine. In an earlier analysis of more than 550 of the donors, sequences lacking an unambiguous match to a single V gene segment were excluded. An earlier analysis of a few hundred of the donors called V segments functional above 56.7% productive rearrangements and segregating when the between-donor standard deviation exceeded 5%. To diagnose cytomegalovirus status from the catalog of TCR beta chain sequences, a statistical classification framework was built. In a later analysis, V and J genes were assigned by comparing TCR nucleotide sequences against IMGT/GENE-DB human TR gene sequences. A later analysis assigned CDR3 sequences and most-parsimonious VDJ recombination scenarios with the TCRdist pipeline. In a later analysis, every TCR beta chain was defined by the combination of its CDR3 amino acid sequence and its V-gene family, and reads without a unique V-gene family were dropped. To address suspected cross-contamination and a sequencing artifact, a later analysis removed under 600 highly shared, low-generation-probability nucleotide sequences. A later analysis calculated a clonal expansion index for each public chain from normalized within-repertoire ranks of inferred template counts. In a later analysis, generation probabilities were computed with a VDJ recombination model fitted to out-of-frame rearrangements, and the resulting probabilities were checked against IGoR. In a later analysis, TCR-TCR, TCR-HLA and TCR-CMV co-occurrence was scored with hypergeometric tests, and a repertoire-size bias correction was applied to TCR pairs. In a later analysis, false discovery rates were estimated by permuting HLA or CMV assignments 20 times. In a later analysis, co-occurring TCRs were grouped using DBSCAN, and TCRdist sequence similarity was added for clustering within HLA-allele-positive subsets. Repertoires with fewer than 30,000 or more than 120,000 public chains, plus five repertoires with anomalous nucleotide sharing, were excluded from co-occurrence clustering. The clones in this table, taken by TCRdb from immuneACCESS, are in-frame only. Not every clone is retained; where verified, under half of the shortfall comes from an unresolved V gene, and the cause of the rest is unknown. That table is the source of V, J and clone size, and D and trimming were worked out from the DNA. The sample's clone listing holds approximately 80,000 clones. The ten largest clones represent 1.1% of the sample.

The V and J genes are TRBV7-8 and TRBJ2-7; TRBD2 lines up with 11 middle nucleotides. The sequenced sample was PBMCs. This TCR derives from a woman aged 25 to 45 in good health and CMV-seronegative. DNA sequence: TGTGCCAGCAGCCTCCTAGCGGGAGGTCGAGAGCAGTACTTC. Translation gives CASSLLAGGREQYF.